A single sample gave rise to the 25 T cell receptor beta chains below, sequenced in a study of blood T cell repertoires in COVID-19. Measured with immunoSEQ multiplex PCR; TCRdb has only the in-frame clones, and not every one. This table holds roughly 240,000 clones, roughly 85% found once. What was sequenced was peripheral blood. The receptors were sampled from a man aged 60-69 years who had recovered from COVID-19.

J is TRBJ1-5 and V is TRBV5-1, with 8 bases identical to TRBD1. Germline values: CDR1 SGHRS, CDR2 YFSETQ. The J segment lost 6 bases and the V segment lost 0 bases, leaving 5 bases of the junction unmatched. CDR3 size: 15 residues. This CDR3 reads CASSLGTGRGQPQHF. The CDR3 DNA sequence: TGCGCCAGCAGCTTGGGGACAGGGAGGGGTCAGCCCCAGCATTTT. Drawing the rest from reference TRBV5-1 and TRBJ1-5, the complete variable domain is KAGVTQTPRYLIKTRGQQVTLSCSPISGHRSVSWYQQTPGQGLQFLFEYFSETQRNKGNFPGRFSGRQFSNSRSEMNVSTLELGDSALYLCASSLGTGRGQPQHFGDGTRLSIL.

J is TRBJ1-4 and V is TRBV6-6, with TRBD1 matching 10 bases. Trimming removed 4 bases from V and 8 bases from J; junction bases left unmatched: 7. This CDR3 comprises 15 residues. Germline V gene lookup returns CDR1 MNHNY and CDR2 SVGAGI (reference sequence). In DNA form, the CDR3 reads TGTGCCAGCAGTTTAGGGACAGGGGTTCTCGAAAAACTGTTTTTT. It yields the protein CASSLGTGVLEKLFF.

The CDR3 coding sequence is TGTGCCAGCAGTCCCCAGGGGGCCGGCGGAAGGCCCCAAAATAATTCACCCCTCCACTTT. This sequence encodes CASSPQGAGGRPQNNSPLHF. This chain uses TRBV6-6 with TRBJ1-6; 8 nucleotides match TRBD1. Germline V CDR1 and CDR2: MNHNY, SVGAGI (reference sequence). This CDR3 comprises 20 residues. The J segment lost 5 bases and the V segment lost 5 bases, leaving 20 bases of the junction unmatched.

J is TRBJ1-5 and V is TRBV9; a weak D match, TRBD1 (5 bases). Germline CDR1 SGDLS, CDR2 YYNGEE. Trimming took 0 bases from V and 1 from J, leaving 8 bases between them. The CDR3 contains 15 residues. This CDR3 reads CASSVEGRSNQPQHF. The CDR3 bases are TGTGCCAGCAGCGTAGAGGGGAGGAGCAATCAGCCCCAGCATTTT.

The J gene is TRBJ2-3, the V gene TRBV30; D remains ambiguous. The CDR3 totals 13 residues. The germline V gene encodes CDR1 GTSNPN and CDR2 SVGIG (reference sequence). Trimming removed 5 bases from V and 4 bases from J, with 13 bases in between. The CDR3 region has the DNA TGTGCCTGGGCAAGACGCGGTGCAGATACGCAGTATTTT. Translating gives CAWARRGADTQYF.

The CDR3 DNA reads as TGTGCCAGCAGTGAAGCGGCGCTACGACCGACAGGGGCCCCCTACGAGCAGTACTTC. Amino acids: CASSEAALRPTGAPYEQYF. J is TRBJ2-7 and V is TRBV6-1; 8 nucleotides agree with TRBD1. The length of the CDR3 is 19 residues. Trimming took 0 bases from V and 2 from J; bases not matched to a gene: 15. Germline V gene lookup returns CDR1 MNHNS and CDR2 SASEGT.

The chain couples TRBV19 to TRBJ1-6; 9 bases are a match to TRBD1. After removal of 6 bases from V and 6 bases from J, the junction contained 6 bases not matched to a gene. The CDR3 covers 15 residues. CDR1 and CDR2 (germline): LNHDA, SQIVND (reference sequence). DNA for the CDR3: TGTGCCAGTAGCAGACAGGGGGTAGGTAATTCACCCCTCCACTTT. Translation: CASSRQGVGNSPLHF.

This chain uses TRBV24-1 with TRBJ2-7; maybe TRBD2 (6 bases). Trimming removed 3 bases from V and 12 bases from J, with 11 bases in between. Looked up from germline, CDR1 is KGHDR and CDR2 is SFDVKD. There are 11 residues in the CDR3. The CDR3 DNA sequence: TGTGCCACCAGTGATGGCCGGGGGTGGTACTTC. Translated, it gives CATSDGRGWYF.

V is TRBV5-6 and J is TRBJ1-5, with unresolved D. This CDR3 spans 12 amino acids. Germline CDR1 and CDR2: SGHDT and YYEEEE. The V gene lost 3 bases and the J gene lost 7 bases, with 8 bases spanning the gap. The CDR3 bases are TGTGCCAGCAGCTCCAGGCAGCAGCCCCAGCATTTT. Protein sequence: CASSSRQQPQHF.

The rearrangement joins TRBV5-6 to TRBJ1-1, with TRBD1 matching over 7 bases. Unmatched junction bases numbered 6, after V lost 0 bases and J lost 1 base. Germline V gene data show CDR1 as SGHDT and CDR2 as YYEEEE. This CDR3 is built from 16 residues. The CDR3 DNA is TGTGCCAGCAGCTTGGATACAGGGGTGCGGAACACTGAAGCTTTCTTT. Protein product: CASSLDTGVRNTEAFF.

CDR3 sequence reads: CSAGQVNTEAFF. The CDR3 region has the DNA TGCAGCGCGGGACAGGTCAACACTGAAGCTTTCTTT. This sequence joins TRBV29-1 and TRBJ1-1; 8 bases map to TRBD1. CDR1 SQVTM and CDR2 ANQGSEA come from the germline V gene. The CDR3 loop spans 12 amino acids. Trimming cost V 7 bases and J 2 bases; bases outside gene matches: 3.

The V gene is TRBV18, the J gene TRBJ2-1; 8 positions match TRBD1. The CDR3 is 14 amino acids. Unmatched junction bases numbered 9, after V lost 4 bases and J lost 10 bases. The germline gives CDR1 KGHSH, CDR2 LQKENI. The CDR3 spells CASSLDQGAEEQFF. DNA for the CDR3: TGTGCCAGCTCACTGGACCAGGGGGCTGAAGAGCAGTTCTTC.

The chain carries TRBV6-5 and TRBJ2-7; 7 positions agree with TRBD2. V dropped 2 bases and J dropped 0; count of bases not matched to a gene: 4. The CDR3 runs to 15 residues. Germline values: CDR1 MNHEY, CDR2 SVGAGI. The CDR3 bases are TGTGCCAGCAGTTACGGGGGAGGGACCTCCTACGAGCAGTACTTC. Its translation: CASSYGGGTSYEQYF.

This clone appeared once. The chain is built from TRBV2 and TRBJ2-7; D remains unclear. The V gene lost 2 bases and the J gene lost 2 bases, with 16 bases spanning the gap. Per germline, CDR1 SNHLY and CDR2 FYNNEI. CDR3 size: 16 residues. CDR3 DNA: TGTGCCAGCAGTGAACGTGGGCGCCTTCTGGCCTACGAGCAGTACTTC. This gives the protein CASSERGRLLAYEQYF. Variable domain in full (rest from reference TRBV2 and TRBJ2-7): EPEVTQTPSHQVTQMGQEVILRCVPISNHLYFYWYRQILGQKVEFLVSFYNNEISEKSEIFDDQFSVERPDGSNFTLKIRSTKLEDSAMYFCASSERGRLLAYEQYFGPGTRLTVT.

The chain couples TRBV15 to TRBJ2-3; 7 bases fit TRBD1. Germline V CDR1 and CDR2: LNHNV, YYDKDF (reference sequence). The V segment lost 0 bases and the J segment 3 bases; nucleotides outside the gene matches: 6. This CDR3 has 16 residues. CDR3 DNA: TGTGCCACCAGCAGAGATAACAGGGGAAGGACAGATACGCAGTATTTT. It is translated as CATSRDNRGRTDTQYF.

This clone occurred once. V usage is TRBV28 and J usage is TRBJ1-5, with 9 bases aligning to TRBD1. The CDR3 covers 18 residues. Germline V gene data show CDR1 as MDHEN and CDR2 as SYDVKM. V was pared by 6 bases and J by 0 bases, with 12 bases of the junction left unmatched. The CDR3 loop is CASSPTTGGIYSNQPQHF. Written as DNA, the CDR3 is TGTGCCAGCAGCCCTACGACAGGGGGAATTTATAGCAATCAGCCCCAGCATTTT.

This clone was observed many times. This sequence joins TRBV7-9 and TRBJ2-2; TRBD2 matches at 7 bases. Germline trimming cut 5 bases from V and 6 bases from J; bases unmatched to any gene: 3. CDR1 is SEHNR, CDR2 FQNEAQ, per germline (reference sequence). This CDR3 contains 13 residues. The CDR3 region has the DNA TGTGCCAGCAGCATACTAGCGCCCGGGGAGCTGTTTTTT. This encodes CASSILAPGELFF.

J is TRBJ2-5 and V is TRBV7-8; the D gene is possibly TRBD2 (5 bases). CDR3 length: 13 residues. The V end lost 5 bases, the J end lost 5 bases, and 12 bases lay between the germline ends. CDR1 is SGHVS and CDR2 is FQNEAQ in the germline V gene. In DNA form, the CDR3 reads TGTGCCAGCAGCCCCCGACTAAAGGAGACCCAGTACTTC. Translating it yields CASSPRLKETQYF.

The V call is TRBV2, the J call TRBJ1-6; D might be TRBD1 (6 bases). Germline V gene lookup returns CDR1 SNHLY and CDR2 FYNNEI. Trimming cost V 4 bases and J 10 bases, with 14 bases left between them. This CDR3 region has 14 residues. The CDR3 nucleotides are TGTGCCAGCAGTGGAAGGGGGAAAGTCTCACCCCTCCACTTT. This codes for CASSGRGKVSPLHF. The full variable domain, completed using reference TRBV2 and TRBJ1-6, is EPEVTQTPSHQVTQMGQEVILRCVPISNHLYFYWYRQILGQKVEFLVSFYNNEISEKSEIFDDQFSVERPDGSNFTLKIRSTKLEDSAMYFCASSGRGKVSPLHFGNGTRLTVT.

This rearrangement joins TRBV6-5 to TRBJ2-7; no reliable D call. CDR3 length: 10 amino acids. V lost 8 bases and J 3 bases, leaving 5 bases between the germline ends. The germline CDR1 and CDR2 sequences are MNHEY and SVGAGI. The CDR3 nucleotides are TGTGCCAGCGACAACTACGAGCAGTACTTC. Translating gives CASDNYEQYF.

The chain is built from TRBV28 and TRBJ1-3, with D perhaps matching TRBD1 (5 bases). Germline V CDR1 and CDR2: MDHEN, SYDVKM. The CDR3 has 15 residues. The ends were cut back, 6 bases at V and 2 bases at J, with 14 bases in the middle. The chain's CDR3 is CASSPTGLTGNTIYF. CDR3 nucleotides: TGTGCCAGCAGCCCGACGGGACTCACTGGAAACACCATATATTTT.

CDR3 nucleotides: TGTGCCAGCAGCCTCCCTGGCGGGAGGGTCCAAGAGACCCAGTACTTC. It encodes CASSLPGGRVQETQYF. The V gene is TRBV14, the J gene TRBJ2-5; 9 positions agree with TRBD2. Per the germline V gene, CDR1 is SGHDN and CDR2 is FVKESK. CDR3 length: 16 amino acids. Trimming at V came to 4 bases and at J to 1 base, leaving 7 bases not matched to a gene.

The rearrangement uses TRBV14 and TRBJ2-5; TRBD2 agrees at 12 bases. Germline values: CDR1 SGHDN, CDR2 FVKESK. With 5 bases clipped from V and 2 bases from J, the junction kept 3 bases outside the gene matches. This CDR3 contains 15 residues. Here the CDR3 DNA reads TGTGCCAGCAGCGGACTAGCGGGGTCGCAAGAGACCCAGTACTTC. Its protein is CASSGLAGSQETQYF.

The rearrangement links TRBV27 to TRBJ2-7; 8 bases line up with TRBD1. V was clipped by 6 bases and J by 2 bases; unmatched bases: 9. The CDR3 spans 15 residues. Germline V gene lookup returns CDR1 MNHEY and CDR2 SMNVEV (reference sequence). The CDR3 here is CASRRTGTGAYEQYF. The CDR3 region has the DNA TGTGCCAGCAGGCGAACCGGGACAGGCGCCTACGAGCAGTACTTC.

This chain joins TRBV27 and TRBJ1-1, with D uncertain. Germline CDR1 is MNHEY and CDR2 is SMNVEV (reference sequence). This CDR3 is built from 13 residues. Trimming shortened V by 5 bases and J by 6 bases, and 13 bases separated the two germline ends. CDR3 in amino acids: CASSLGGRAEAFF. The CDR3 DNA is TGTGCCAGCAGTCTGGGAGGAAGGGCTGAAGCTTTCTTT.